This TCR beta chain emerged from a study of cytomegalovirus exposure and HLA in healthy donors. Vbeta (60) and Jbeta (13) primers were used in the PCR. Profiling relied on immunoSEQ multiplex PCR, and the TCRdb table lists in-frame clones only, not all of them. This table lists 30,000 to 50,000 clones. The CDR3 is made up of 15 amino acids. V lost 0 bases and J lost 3; bases outside the gene matches: 3. CDR1 and CDR2 from the germline V gene are SGHTA and FQGNSA. J is TRBJ1-1 and V is TRBV7-2; 8 bases align to TRBD1. The sample comprised PBMCs. The sequence was obtained from a woman younger than 45 in good health and CMV-seropositive. As DNA, the CDR3 is TGTGCCAGCAGCTTAGCCCAGGGGGCCTACACTGAAGCTTTCTTT. It yields the protein CASSLAQGAYTEAFF. Drawing the rest from reference TRBV7-2 and TRBJ1-1, the complete variable domain is GAGVSQSPSNKVTEKGKDVELRCDPISGHTALYWYRQSLGQGLEFLIYFQGNSAPDKSGLPSDRFSAERTGGSVSTLTIQRTQQEDSAVYLCASSLAQGAYTEAFFGQGTRLTVV.